This entry lists 26 T cell receptor beta chains sequenced from one sample in a study of T cells in women clearing cervical HPV infection. TCRdb's table, derived via immunoSEQ multiplex PCR, lists solely in-frame clones and lacks some. With 42,000 or so clones in the sample, the ten largest clones hold about 5%. Material for sequencing was blood buffy coat. Every receptor here comes from a woman between 18 and 70 years old with a cervical HPV16 infection that either progressed to CIN3+ or cleared (not recorded which).

The CDR3: CASSSKGGTEAFF. Partial CDR3 DNA: TGCGCCAGCAGCTCAAAGGGGGGGACTGAA. This chain joins TRBV5-1 and TRBJ1-1; tentative D call: TRBD1 (6 bases). The observed sequence ends 3 residues before the CDR3 terminus, with the missing tail filled in from the germline J gene. This CDR3 has 13 amino acids. Trimming removed 3 bases from V and 5 bases from J, with 11 bases in between. Germline-derived CDR1 and CDR2 are SGHRS and YFSETQ.

Comments on this clone: The read stops 3 residues short of the end of the CDR3; the missing end is completed from the germline J gene. V and J are TRBV19 and TRBJ1-1, with 7 nucleotides matching TRBD1. CDR3 length: 16 residues. Germline V gene sequence: CDR1 LNHDA, CDR2 SQIVND (reference sequence). Unmatched junction bases numbered 7, after V lost 0 bases and J lost 3 bases. CDR3 in amino acids: CASSIEGGGAYTEAFF. The part of the CDR3 DNA that was read is TGTGCCAGTAGTATAGAAGGAGGGGGCGCGTACACTGAA.

The sequenced CDR3 bases are TGTGCCAGCAGCTTCCTCAATGAG. Its translation: CASSFLNE. Given in full, the CDR3 is CASSFLNEQFF. The chain employs TRBV11-2 and TRBJ2-1; the D is unclear. The DNA ends 3 residues before the CDR3 does, and the rest of the CDR3 is filled in from the germline J gene. The germline V and J ends were trimmed by 3 bases and 6 bases, with 3 bases remaining between them. Germline V lookup: CDR1 SGHAT, CDR2 FQNNGV. The CDR3 covers 11 residues.

As to this clone: With the read ending 3 residues before the CDR3 end, the germline J gene is used to fill in that end. The rearrangement uses TRBV18 and TRBJ2-1; D gene unclear. CDR3 length: 13 amino acids. V was trimmed by 8 bases and J by 7 bases, leaving 15 bases between them. Germline CDR1 is KGHSH and CDR2 is LQKENI. This chain's CDR3 is CASTKTKWNEQFF. CDR3 DNA (partial): TGTGCCAGCACGAAGACAAAATGGAATGAG.

Remarks on this clone: The CDR3 is cut off 3 residues early in the read; its end comes from the germline J gene. V and J are TRBV5-1 and TRBJ2-2; 7 bases line up with TRBD1. The CDR3 totals 16 residues. Trimming cost V 4 bases and J 9 bases; bases outside gene matches: 15. Germline CDR1 reads SGHRS; CDR2 reads YFSETQ. CDR3 residues: CASSPRTGMGARELFF. Incomplete CDR3 DNA: TGCGCCAGCAGCCCTCGGACAGGCATGGGGGCCAGGGAG. Drawing the rest from reference TRBV5-1 and TRBJ2-2, the complete variable domain is KAGVTQTPRYLIKTRGQQVTLSCSPISGHRSVSWYQQTPGQGLQFLFEYFSETQRNKGNFPGRFSGRQFSNSRSEMNVSTLELGDSALYLCASSPRTGMGARELFFGEGSRLTVL.

A note on this clone: From the germline J gene comes the end of the CDR3, since the read stops 3 residues before it. The rearrangement links TRBV5-8 to TRBJ2-3, with 7 bases that match TRBD1. Germline CDR1 reads SGHTS; CDR2 reads YDEGEE. The CDR3 length is 14 residues. The ends lost 4 bases at V and 4 bases at J; junction bases unmatched: 6. CDR3 loop: CASSVTGAPDTQYF. The sequenced part of the CDR3 DNA is TGTGCCAGCAGCGTTACAGGGGCCCCAGATACG.

A note on this clone: The read finishes 3 residues shy of the CDR3 end, and the germline J gene is used to complete it. The rearrangement uses TRBV6-2 or TRBV6-3 and TRBJ1-1; no firm D call. The CDR3 has 13 amino acids. Per the germline V gene, CDR1 is MNHEY and CDR2 is SVGEGT. V was trimmed by 3 bases and J by 5 bases, leaving 10 bases between them. The CDR3 DNA, read in part, is TGTGCCAGCAGTTATCTGACCGGGACTGAA. Its translation: CASSYLTGTE. The full CDR3 protein is CASSYLTGTEAFF.

About this clone itself: The CDR3 end falls 3 residues outside the read, so it is completed with the germline J gene. This rearrangement joins TRBV2 to TRBJ1-2, with D possibly TRBD1 on 6 matching bases. The CDR3 consists of 12 residues. The germline V gene has CDR1 SNHLY and CDR2 FYNNEI. V lost 6 bases and J lost 6, with 11 bases in between. The CDR3 loop reads CASSLTGNGYTF. The CDR3 DNA, read in part, is TGTGCCAGCAGCCTTACAGGGAATGGC.

A word on this clone: The read halts 3 residues ahead of the CDR3 end, with the missing end drawn from the germline J gene. This chain joins TRBV6-1 and TRBJ1-1; D is undetermined. CDR1 and CDR2 from the germline V gene are MNHNS and SASEGT. This CDR3 has 14 residues. The V end was cut by 4 bases, the J end by 5 bases, with 14 bases between. Partial CDR3 DNA: TGTGCCAGCAGTGGACGAACTAAGGTTACTGAA. Protein: CASSGRTKVTE. The whole CDR3 region reads CASSGRTKVTEAFF.

About this clone itself: With the read ending 3 residues before the CDR3 end, the germline J gene is used to fill in that end. V is TRBV2 and J is TRBJ2-3; 7 bases map to TRBD2. This CDR3 contains 15 residues. Germline CDR1 SNHLY, CDR2 FYNNEI. Losses at the gene ends were 4 bases for V and 2 bases for J; bases not matched to a gene: 6. CDR3 bases read: TGTGCCAGCAGTGGGACTAGAATTTCCACAGATACG. Its translation is CASSGTRISTDT. The complete CDR3 protein is CASSGTRISTDTQYF.

Of note for this clone: The read gets to within 3 residues of the CDR3 end, and the germline J gene fills in the rest. This sequence joins TRBV11-3 and TRBJ2-1; TRBD1 agrees at 7 bases. CDR1 is SGHNT, CDR2 YENEEA, per germline. V shed 5 bases and J 3 bases; nucleotides not matched to a gene: 7. This CDR3 contains 15 residues. The CDR3 region is CASSADRAHYNEQFF. CDR3 DNA, as far as it was read: TGTGCCAGCAGCGCCGACAGGGCCCACTACAATGAG.

Comment on this clone: The CDR3 end lies 3 residues beyond the end of the read and is filled in from the germline J gene. This chain joins TRBV7-3 and TRBJ2-7, with 10 nucleotides matching TRBD2. Trimming took 2 bases from V and 2 from J; bases not matched to a gene: 6. CDR3 length: 16 amino acids. Germline CDR1 and CDR2: SGHTA and FQGTGA. The CDR3 DNA, read in part, is TGTGCCAGCAGCTTAGGTCCTAGCGGGGGTCCCTACGAG. It codes for CASSLGPSGGPYE. The whole CDR3 reads CASSLGPSGGPYEQYF.

On this clone itself: The read ends 3 residues before the CDR3 terminus; that terminus is restored from the germline J gene. The chain combines TRBV12-5 with TRBJ1-5; D is undetermined. The germline V gene encodes CDR1 LGHNT and CDR2 FRNRAP. V lost 1 base and J 7 bases, leaving 5 bases between the germline ends. CDR3 length equals 12 residues. Incomplete CDR3 DNA: TGTGCTAGTGGTTTGGCAGGACAGCCC. It translates to CASGLAGQP. The full CDR3 protein reads CASGLAGQPQHF. Using reference TRBV12-5 and TRBJ1-5 for the parts outside the CDR3, the full variable domain is DARVTQTPRHKVTEMGQEVTMRCQPILGHNTVFWYRQTMMQGLELLAYFRNRAPLDDSGMPKDRFSAEMPDATLATLKIQPSEPRDSAVYFCASGLAGQPQHFGDGTRLSIL.

Worth noting for this clone: With the read ending 3 residues before the CDR3 end, the germline J gene is used to fill in that end. This chain uses TRBV5-1 with TRBJ1-5; D is possibly TRBD1 (5 bases). Germline assignment: CDR1 SGHRS and CDR2 YFSETQ. CDR3 length: 15 residues. V was shortened by 2 bases and J by 5 bases, with 14 bases between the two germline ends. The CDR3 protein is CASSFTPGGDQPQHF. CDR3 DNA, as far as it was read: TGCGCCAGCAGCTTTACCCCAGGAGGGGATCAGCCC.

Comments on this clone: The CDR3 end is not reached by the read, which stops 3 residues before it; the germline J gene fills it in. The chain links TRBV19 to TRBJ1-5, with a weak D call TRBD1 (5 bases). V was cut by 3 bases and J by 6 bases, with 12 bases left in between. CDR1 and CDR2 from the germline V gene are LNHDA and SQIVND (reference sequence). This CDR3 has 14 amino acids. CDR3 sequence reads: CASSMGGGAQPQHF. The CDR3 DNA, read in part, is TGTGCCAGTAGTATGGGGGGAGGGGCTCAGCCC.

Remarks on this clone: The read ends 3 residues before the CDR3 terminus; that terminus is restored from the germline J gene. The V call is TRBV12-3 or TRBV12-4, the J call TRBJ2-5; TRBD2 matches 7 bases. The CDR3 runs 17 residues. With V trimmed by 5 bases and J by 2 bases, 14 bases remained unmatched. The sequenced part of the CDR3 DNA is TGTGCCAGCAGTCCCTACCTGCCTGGCGGGGGACAAGAGACC. Amino acid sequence: CASSPYLPGGGQET. The complete CDR3 sequence is CASSPYLPGGGQETQYF.

Turning to this clone: The read comes to an end 3 residues before the CDR3 does, leaving the germline J gene to fill in the end. The chain joins TRBV2 to TRBJ2-2; 7 bases are shared with TRBD1. The CDR3 covers 14 residues. Unmatched junction bases numbered 6, after V lost 7 bases and J lost 4 bases. Germline assignment: CDR1 SNHLY and CDR2 FYNNEI. The CDR3 loop reads CASTLKGATGELFF. The covered CDR3 bases are TGTGCCAGCACCTTAAAGGGGGCCACCGGGGAG.

Concerning this clone itself: The read ends 3 residues before the CDR3 terminus; that terminus is restored from the germline J gene. The chain carries TRBV7-8 and TRBJ1-4; 8 nucleotides align to TRBD1. CDR3 length: 17 amino acids. Germline CDR1 SGHVS, CDR2 FQNEAQ. V dropped 4 bases and J dropped 0; count of bases not matched to a gene: 7. CDR3 residues: CASSSGQGYATNEKLFF. Incomplete CDR3 DNA: TGTGCCAGCAGCTCTGGACAGGGATATGCAACTAATGAAAAA.

About this clone itself: Coverage ceases 3 residues before the CDR3 finishes, and the germline J gene fills in the end. This rearrangement joins TRBV5-1 to TRBJ1-2; D possibly corresponds to TRBD1 (6 bases). The ends were cut back, 4 bases at V and 6 bases at J, with 16 bases in the middle. Germline assignment: CDR1 SGHRS and CDR2 YFSETQ. CDR3 length equals 14 residues. CDR3 DNA (partial): TGCGCCAGCAGCCTCGCCGACAGGTTGGATGGC. It codes for CASSLADRLDG. The whole CDR3 sequence reads CASSLADRLDGYTF.

About this clone itself: The CDR3 end is not reached by the read, which stops 3 residues before it; the germline J gene fills it in. This sequence joins TRBV20-1 and TRBJ2-7; TRBD2 aligns across 9 bases. The V gene's germline CDR1 is DFQATT and CDR2 SNEGSKA (reference sequence). V lost 5 bases, J lost 5 bases, and 10 bases stayed unmatched. This CDR3 has 14 residues. Partial CDR3 DNA: TGCAGTGCTTTATCGGGGACTAGCCTCGACGAG. As protein: CSALSGTSLDE. The whole CDR3 protein is CSALSGTSLDEQYF.

Points on this clone: The DNA ends 3 residues before the CDR3 does, and the rest of the CDR3 is filled in from the germline J gene. The chain combines TRBV7-3 with TRBJ2-2; the match to TRBD2 covers 11 bases. J lost 0 bases, V lost 3 bases, and 3 bases had no gene match. Germline lookup yields CDR1 SGHTA and CDR2 FQGTGA. This CDR3 spans 17 amino acids. The part of the CDR3 DNA that was read is TGTGCCAGCAGCTTCACTAGCGGGGGCGCGAACACCGGGGAG. Amino acid sequence: CASSFTSGGANTGE. The entire CDR3 protein is CASSFTSGGANTGELFF.

Points on this clone: The read comes to an end 3 residues before the CDR3 does, leaving the germline J gene to fill in the end. V gene TRBV4-1 combines with J gene TRBJ2-7; TRBD2 aligns across 11 bases. The length of the CDR3 is 15 residues. V gave up 0 bases and J gave up 6 bases; unmatched junction bases: 4. Per the germline V gene, CDR1 is MGHRA and CDR2 is YSYEKL. Partial CDR3 DNA: TGCGCCAGCAGCCAAGACCTAGCGGGGGGCCTCGAG. Protein: CASSQDLAGGLE. The entire CDR3 protein is CASSQDLAGGLEQYF.

Worth noting for this clone: From the germline J gene comes the end of the CDR3, since the read stops 3 residues before it. The V gene is TRBV2, the J gene TRBJ2-7; D perhaps matches TRBD2 (6 bases). The CDR3 runs 12 residues. Trimming removed 7 bases at V and 3 bases at J, with 10 bases between. Germline lookup yields CDR1 SNHLY and CDR2 FYNNEI. CDR3 DNA (partial): TGTGCCAGCAAAGGAGGGGACTACGAG. Its protein is CASKGGDYE. The full-length CDR3 reads as CASKGGDYEQYF.

Worth noting for this clone: The CDR3 extends 3 residues past the end of the read, so its final part is completed from the germline J gene. The J gene is TRBJ2-7, the V gene TRBV18; 9 bases agree with TRBD1. Germline CDR1 and CDR2: KGHSH and LQKENI. V lost 6 bases and J lost 4; bases outside the gene matches: 7. The CDR3 runs 14 residues. This CDR3 is CASSPGTGLYEQYF. CDR3 DNA (partial): TGTGCCAGCTCCCCCGGGACAGGGCTATACGAG.

A remark on this clone: The read terminates 3 residues ahead of where the CDR3 ends, so the germline J gene completes it. The chain carries TRBV12-3 or TRBV12-4 and TRBJ1-2, with a weak D call TRBD1 (5 bases). Trimming stripped 7 bases from V and 7 bases from J, with 16 bases between. The CDR3 contains 13 residues. CDR3 DNA, as far as it was read: TGTGCCAGCACCTCGGGTGGCAGGGCTGGC. Translating gives CASTSGGRAG. The CDR3 in its entirety is CASTSGGRAGYTF.

Comments on this clone: The read stops 3 residues short of the end of the CDR3; the missing end is completed from the germline J gene. The chain carries TRBV12-3 or TRBV12-4 and TRBJ1-4; D is undetermined. The CDR3 is made up of 13 amino acids. V was shortened by 3 bases and J by 6 bases, with 8 bases between the two germline ends. The CDR3 sequence is CASSFRGDEKLFF. Partial CDR3 DNA: TGTGCCAGCAGTTTTCGCGGCGATGAAAAA.